Listed here are 23 T cell receptor beta chains from one sample, sequenced in a study of beta chain features in type 1 diabetes. Findings and caveats of the study: Researchers report that Type 1 diabetes patients had moderately but significantly shorter TCRB CDR3s across all four CD4+ subsets.

As every portion of the isolated RNA was reverse transcribed, the sequencing read expressed TCRB transcripts. Profiled with immunoSEQ multiplex PCR; TCRdb holds only in-frame clones, not every one. The data contain about 260,000 clones, roughly 21% of them singletons. Their recognized antigens are unknown. Source material: naive CD4+ T cells from blood. These receptors were obtained from a middle-aged woman with type 1 diabetes.

This clone was seen only a few times. This chain joins TRBV29-1 and TRBJ1-1, with a possible D match to TRBD1 (6 bases). The CDR3 has 15 amino acids. V shed 4 bases and J shed 8 bases, with 23 bases lying between them. The germline V gene encodes CDR1 SQVTM and CDR2 ANQGSEA. DNA of the CDR3: TGCAGCGTTGGGGAACGGGGGGCCACTCCTCCGGAAGCTTTCTTT. Translated, it gives CSVGERGATPPEAFF.

The J gene is TRBJ1-4, the V gene TRBV18; the D gene is possibly TRBD1 (6 bases). This CDR3 has 13 amino acids. Germline CDR1 and CDR2: KGHSH and LQKENI. Between the trimmed V and J ends, which lost 6 bases and 8 bases, there was a span of 13 bases. The CDR3 is CASSHGDNEKLFF. The CDR3 DNA reads TGTGCCAGCTCCCACGGGGACAACGAAAAACTGTTTTTT.

The chain carries TRBV7-8 and TRBJ2-5; TRBD2 matches 11 bases. V lost 5 bases and J lost 2; bases outside the gene matches: 16. Germline V gene lookup returns CDR1 SGHVS and CDR2 FQNEAQ. The CDR3 runs 19 residues. CDR3 nucleotide sequence: TGTGCCAGCAGCCGCGTGTTTGGGAGTCTAGCGGGAGGACAAGAGACCCAGTACTTC. Amino acid sequence: CASSRVFGSLAGGQETQYF. The entire variable domain, with the rest obtained from reference TRBV7-8 and TRBJ2-5, is as follows: GAGVSQSPRYKVAKRGQDVALRCDPISGHVSLFWYQQALGQGPEFLTYFQNEAQLDKSGLPSDRFFAERPEGSVSTLKIQRTQQEDSAVYLCASSRVFGSLAGGQETQYFGPGTRLLVL.

The gene calls are TRBV5-1 and TRBJ2-1; 10 bases line up with TRBD2. The CDR3 length is 15 residues. Germline CDR1 reads SGHRS; CDR2 reads YFSETQ. Unmatched junction bases numbered 4, after V lost 0 bases and J lost 7 bases. In DNA, the CDR3 is TGCGCCAGCAGCTTGGGGCTAGCGGGAGTGAATGAGCAGTTCTTC. It encodes CASSLGLAGVNEQFF.

This clone was seen more than once but under ten times. The V call is TRBV4-2, the J call TRBJ2-1; TRBD2 aligns across 14 bases. Germline V gene data show CDR1 as LGHNA and CDR2 as YNFKEQ. The length of the CDR3 is 18 residues. With 2 bases clipped from V and 5 bases from J, the junction kept 8 bases outside the gene matches. The CDR3 nucleotides read TGTGCCAGCAGCCAAACCCCGGGACTAGCGGGGGTACACAATGAGCAGTTCTTC. It yields the protein CASSQTPGLAGVHNEQFF.

A few counts support this clone. The chain employs TRBV28 and TRBJ1-2, with TRBD1 matching 11 bases. V gave up 8 bases and J gave up 8 bases; unmatched junction bases: 10. The germline gives CDR1 MDHEN, CDR2 SYDVKM. This CDR3 has 14 residues. The CDR3 sequence: CASGSGQGARGYTF. The CDR3 coding sequence is TGTGCCAGCGGAAGTGGACAGGGGGCGCGCGGCTACACCTTC.

The chain has TRBV9 and TRBJ2-3, with D perhaps TRBD2 (6 bases). This CDR3 has 17 amino acids. Trimming pared 0 bases from V and 7 bases from J, leaving 21 bases between. The germline CDR1 and CDR2 sequences are SGDLS and YYNGEE. Here the CDR3 reads CASSVEGGVGDGNTQYF. CDR3 bases: TGTGCCAGCAGCGTAGAGGGCGGGGTCGGTGATGGGAATACGCAGTATTTT. The full variable domain, rest sourced from reference TRBV9 and TRBJ2-3, is DSGVTQTPKHLITATGQRVTLRCSPRSGDLSVYWYQQSLDQGLQFLIQYYNGEERAKGNILERFSAQQFPDLHSELNLSSLELGDSALYFCASSVEGGVGDGNTQYFGPGTRLTVL.

The chain is built from TRBV9 and TRBJ1-6; D gene ambiguous. The length of the CDR3 is 13 residues. Germline CDR1 SGDLS, CDR2 YYNGEE. V lost 4 bases to trimming and J lost 7 bases, with 9 bases between them. CDR3 amino acids: CASSPGPNSPLHF. The DNA of the CDR3 is TGTGCCAGCAGCCCCGGTCCCAATTCACCCCTCCACTTT.

This clone was counted between two and nine times. This sequence joins TRBV29-1 and TRBJ1-2; D ambiguous. Germline V CDR1 and CDR2: SQVTM, ANQGSEA. V lost 4 bases and J 3 bases, leaving 9 bases between the germline ends. The CDR3 has 12 amino acids. Here the CDR3 reads CSVAEGDYGYTF. The CDR3 nucleotides are TGCAGCGTTGCGGAGGGAGACTATGGCTACACCTTC. The full variable domain, in which reference TRBV29-1 and TRBJ1-2 provide the parts outside the CDR3, is SAVISQKPSRDICQRGTSLTIQCQVDSQVTMMFWYRQQPGQSLTLIATANQGSEATYESGFVIDKFPISRPNLTFSTLTVSNMSPEDSSIYLCSVAEGDYGYTFGSGTRLTVV.

Comments on this clone: At one end the junction does not follow the germline gene, possibly because of a read error. The rearrangement joins TRBV7-8 to TRBJ2-1; tentative D call: TRBD2 (6 bases). The germline V gene encodes CDR1 SGHVS and CDR2 FQNEAQ. This CDR3 is 13 amino acids long. The CDR3 bases are TGTGCCAGCAGCTTATCATTGCGGGATATCAAGCTCTTC. Amino acid sequence: CASSLSLRDIKLF.

J is TRBJ2-5 and V is TRBV7-2, with TRBD2 matching 8 bases. The CDR3 is 14 amino acids. Germline assignment: CDR1 SGHTA and CDR2 FQGNSA. Trimming cost V 6 bases and J 1 base; bases outside gene matches: 4. Written as DNA, the CDR3 is TGTGCCAGCAGTTCGGGGGGGCCCCAAGAGACCCAGTACTTC. Translating it yields CASSSGGPQETQYF.

The rearrangement links TRBV29-1 to TRBJ1-2, with 8 bases lining up with TRBD1. The CDR3 runs to 13 residues. Germline V lookup: CDR1 SQVTM, CDR2 ANQGSEA. V gave up 6 bases and J gave up 3 bases; unmatched junction bases: 6. This CDR3 is CSVAGGLDYGYTF. CDR3 DNA sequence: TGCAGCGTGGCAGGGGGCCTCGACTATGGCTACACCTTC.

The chain uses TRBV9 and TRBJ2-2; 10 nucleotides line up with TRBD2. The CDR3 has 16 amino acids. Unmatched junction bases numbered 4, after V lost 0 bases and J lost 5 bases. The germline V gene has CDR1 SGDLS and CDR2 YYNGEE. CDR3 nucleotide sequence: TGTGCCAGCAGCGTAGGTCTAGCGGGGGATACCGGGGAGCTGTTTTTT. Amino acids: CASSVGLAGDTGELFF.

The genes are TRBV30 and TRBJ1-2; 8 bases are shared with TRBD1. Trimming cost V 3 bases and J 7 bases; bases outside gene matches: 7. Germline V lookup: CDR1 GTSNPN, CDR2 SVGIG (reference sequence). CDR3 length: 13 residues. The CDR3 nucleotides read TGTGCCTGGAGAGATCAGGGGGCGGGTGGCTACACCTTC. It codes for CAWRDQGAGGYTF.

The chain couples TRBV5-6 to TRBJ2-2; 8 bases line up with TRBD2. This CDR3 is 17 amino acids long. V shed 4 bases, J shed 6 bases, and the junction held 14 bases outside the gene matches. Looked up from germline, CDR1 is SGHDT and CDR2 is YYEEEE. DNA of the CDR3: TGTGCCAGCAGCCTCCTAGGCCGGGAGGGTGAGTCCGGGGAGCTGTTTTTT. It specifies CASSLLGREGESGELFF. The complete variable domain, with remaining parts taken from reference TRBV5-6 and TRBJ2-2, reads DAGVTQSPTHLIKTRGQQVTLRCSPKSGHDTVSWYQQALGQGPQFIFQYYEEEERQRGNFPDRFSGHQFPNYSSELNVNALLLGDSALYLCASSLLGREGESGELFFGEGSRLTVL.

This clone has a handful of counts. The chain carries TRBV29-1 and TRBJ1-6; 7 bases fit TRBD1. The length of the CDR3 is 13 residues. The ends lost 6 bases at V and 6 bases at J; junction bases unmatched: 5. Germline CDR1 and CDR2: SQVTM and ANQGSEA. CDR3 sequence (DNA): TGCAGCGTGAGGGGACAGCTTAATTCACCCCTCCACTTT. Its protein product is CSVRGQLNSPLHF.

This clone was picked up a small number of times. V and J are TRBV15 and TRBJ2-1; a possible D gene is TRBD1 (6 bases). With 3 bases removed from V and 7 bases from J, the gap between germline ends came to 16 bases. This CDR3 comprises 15 residues. CDR1 and CDR2 (germline): LNHNV, YYDKDF (reference sequence). The CDR3 region is CATSRAGDIVNEQFF. The CDR3 nucleotides are TGTGCCACCAGCAGGGCCGGGGACATAGTGAATGAGCAGTTCTTC.

The gene calls are TRBV28 and TRBJ1-1; 7 nucleotides align to TRBD1. Germline V gene lookup returns CDR1 MDHEN and CDR2 SYDVKM. The CDR3 loop spans 14 amino acids. With 5 bases clipped from V and 10 bases from J, the junction kept 13 bases outside the gene matches. For the CDR3, the DNA is TGTGCCAGCAGTCCCGACAGGGATAGCGCGACAGCTTTCTTT. Translation: CASSPDRDSATAFF.

The chain is built from TRBV5-6 and TRBJ1-2; D possibly corresponds to TRBD1 (6 bases). V shed 1 base and J shed 5 bases, with 9 bases lying between them. Germline assignment: CDR1 SGHDT and CDR2 YYEEEE. The CDR3 loop spans 13 amino acids. This CDR3 is CASSLRTAYGYTF. The CDR3, as DNA: TGTGCCAGCAGCTTGAGGACAGCATATGGCTACACCTTC. Full variable domain (outside the CDR3, taken from reference TRBV5-6 and TRBJ1-2): DAGVTQSPTHLIKTRGQQVTLRCSPKSGHDTVSWYQQALGQGPQFIFQYYEEEERQRGNFPDRFSGHQFPNYSSELNVNALLLGDSALYLCASSLRTAYGYTFGSGTRLTVV.

The gene calls are TRBV9 and TRBJ1-1, with TRBD1 matching over 10 bases. This CDR3 contains 14 residues. Germline V lookup: CDR1 SGDLS, CDR2 YYNGEE. Trimming cost V 6 bases and J 6 bases; bases outside gene matches: 8. DNA for the CDR3: TGTGCCAGCACCCGGGACAGGGGTACCTCTGAAGCTTTCTTT. Translation: CASTRDRGTSEAFF.

The chain joins TRBV4-1 to TRBJ2-7; TRBD2 aligns across 11 bases. The CDR3 runs to 15 residues. Germline assignment: CDR1 MGHRA and CDR2 YSYEKL. J gave up 1 base and V 1 base, and 0 bases lay outside the gene matches. CDR3 residues: CASSQGLAGSYEQYF. For the CDR3, the DNA is TGCGCCAGCAGCCAAGGACTAGCGGGATCCTACGAGCAGTACTTC.

This chain connects TRBV29-1 to TRBJ2-5; a weak D match, TRBD1 (6 bases). Germline CDR1 reads SQVTM; CDR2 reads ANQGSEA. V lost 1 base, J lost 5 bases, and 8 bases lay in between. This CDR3 comprises 12 residues. CDR3 amino acids: CSVEVGAETQYF. CDR3 coding DNA: TGCAGCGTTGAAGTGGGGGCCGAGACCCAGTACTTC.

The chain carries TRBV7-2 and TRBJ2-5, with D perhaps TRBD1 (6 bases). The CDR3 is made up of 14 amino acids. V was pared by 2 bases and J by 5 bases, with 12 bases between. From germline, CDR1 is SGHTA and CDR2 FQGNSA. The CDR3 DNA follows: TGTGCCAGCAGCTTAAGGGGGATGCGGGAGACCCAGTACTTC. Protein sequence: CASSLRGMRETQYF.